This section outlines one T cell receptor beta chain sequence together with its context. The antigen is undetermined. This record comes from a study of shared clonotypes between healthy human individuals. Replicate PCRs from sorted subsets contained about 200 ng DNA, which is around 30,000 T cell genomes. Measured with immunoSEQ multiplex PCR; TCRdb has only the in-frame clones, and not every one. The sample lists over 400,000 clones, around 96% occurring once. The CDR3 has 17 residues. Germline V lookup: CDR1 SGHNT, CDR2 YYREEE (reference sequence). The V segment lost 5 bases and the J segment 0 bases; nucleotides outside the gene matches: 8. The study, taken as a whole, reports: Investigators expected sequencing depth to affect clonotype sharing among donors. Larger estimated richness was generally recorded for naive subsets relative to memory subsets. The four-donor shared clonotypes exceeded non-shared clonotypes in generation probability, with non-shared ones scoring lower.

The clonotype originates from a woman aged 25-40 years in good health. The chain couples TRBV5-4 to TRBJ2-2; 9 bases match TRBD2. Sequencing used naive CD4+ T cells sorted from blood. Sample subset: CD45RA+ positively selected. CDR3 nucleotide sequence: TGTGCCAGCAGAGCGGGACTAGCTACCGCGAACACCGGGGAGCTGTTTTTT. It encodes CASRAGLATANTGELFF.